This T cell receptor (beta chain) was captured by sequencing in a study of human T cells and chemical hapten exposure. MiXCR was run by TCRdb on the RACE reads, yielding one entry per CDR3 protein. The sample yields 80,000 or so distinct CDR3 sequences, about 10% seen once. The CDR3 has 14 residues. Looked up from germline, CDR1 is DFQATT and CDR2 is SNEGSKA (reference sequence). Trimming removed 1 base at V and 4 bases at J, with 13 bases between. Regarding time point: patch test 1, 2 weeks after DPC sensitization. The treatment was: therapeutic diphenylcyclopropenone sensitization with weekly scalp DPC. Total RNA was extracted from unfractionated whole blood. This clonotype was seen ten or more times.

The TCR comes from a woman in her 50s with alopecia areata. Some clones in this sample may be carry-over from other donors' samples. Sequenced material: whole blood, taken in connection with sensitization to the hapten diphenylcyclopropenone (DPC). This rearrangement joins TRBV20-1 to TRBJ1-1, with TRBD1 as a possible D gene (5 bases). CDR3 region: CSARGVVGGTEAFF. CDR3 DNA sequence: TGCAGTGCTAGAGGAGTGGTTGGGGGCACTGAAGCTTTCTTT.